This T cell receptor beta chain derives from a study of cytomegalovirus exposure and HLA in healthy donors. With 8 bases clipped from V and 5 bases from J, the junction kept 10 bases outside the gene matches. CDR1 is SNHLY and CDR2 is FYNNEI in the germline V gene. This CDR3 is built from 16 residues. The PCR contained 60 Vbeta and 13 Jbeta primers. Profiling relied on immunoSEQ multiplex PCR, and the TCRdb table lists in-frame clones only, not all of them. The data include approximately 110,000 clones; the top ten clones carry around 6.5%. Sequencing input: PBMCs. The chain employs TRBV2 and TRBJ2-5; 14 bases are shared with TRBD2. The clonotype originates from a man aged 35 to 55 in good health and CMV-seropositive. CDR3 nucleotide sequence: TGTGCCAGCGAAGGGGGGACTAGCGGGAGAAGGGAGACCCAGTACTTC. Encoded protein: CASEGGTSGRRETQYF.